The rows below give T cell receptor beta chains drawn from one sample of a study of cytomegalovirus exposure and HLA in healthy donors. Method: immunoSEQ multiplex PCR; TCRdb's copy keeps in-frame clones and lacks some. The sample yields 250,000 to 300,000 clones, 90% seen once. The sequenced sample consisted of PBMCs. These receptors originate from a young woman in good health and CMV-seronegative. The CDR3 runs from the conserved cysteine through the conserved F or W. The D gene is left open where the match is weak. For some rows the clone size is stated as once, few or many, or as a class when expanded; others skip it.

clone size: NA; V gene: TRBV7-9; CDR3 length: 14; J gene: TRBJ2-7; D gene: NA; CDR3 DNA: TGTGCCAGCAGCTTAGGGAGGGGGGGCGACGAGCAGTACTTC; CDR3 protein: CASSLGRGGDEQYF
clone size: NA; V gene: TRBV7-9; CDR3 length: 12; J gene: TRBJ1-5; D gene: NA; CDR3 DNA: TGTGCCAGCAGCTCAAATAATCAGCCCCAGCATTTT; CDR3 protein: CASSSNNQPQHF
clone size: once; V gene: TRBV25-1; CDR3 length: 15; J gene: TRBJ1-1; D gene: NA; CDR3 DNA: TGTGCCAGCAGTGAATTCTCCGGGGGGCGGACTGAAGCTTTCTTT; CDR3 protein: CASSEFSGGRTEAFF
clone size: NA; V gene: TRBV15; CDR3 length: 16; J gene: TRBJ2-6; D gene: TRBD1; CDR3 DNA: TGTGCCACCAGCAGCGGGACAGGGTATGGGGCCAACGTCCTGACTTTC; CDR3 protein: CATSSGTGYGANVLTF
clone size: NA; V gene: TRBV19; CDR3 length: 16; J gene: TRBJ2-1; D gene: NA; CDR3 DNA: TGTGCCAGTAGCCTCCAGGGGCGACTGCCGGGGAATGAGCAGTTCTTC; CDR3 protein: CASSLQGRLPGNEQFF
clone size: few; V gene: TRBV19; CDR3 length: 14; J gene: TRBJ1-5; D gene: TRBD1; CDR3 DNA: TGTGCCAGTAGGGACAGGGGGAGCAATCAGCCCCAGCATTTT; CDR3 protein: CASRDRGSNQPQHF
clone size: NA; V gene: TRBV7-3; CDR3 length: 15; J gene: TRBJ2-3; D gene: NA; CDR3 DNA: TGTGCCAGCAGCCCGTTCGGGGGAAGCACAGATACGCAGTATTTT; CDR3 protein: CASSPFGGSTDTQYF
clone size: NA; V gene: TRBV30; CDR3 length: 14; J gene: TRBJ2-3; D gene: TRBD2; CDR3 DNA: TGTGCCTGGAGTGTGGGACTAAACACAGATACGCAGTATTTT; CDR3 protein: CAWSVGLNTDTQYF
clone size: few; V gene: TRBV19; CDR3 length: 13; J gene: TRBJ1-5; D gene: NA; CDR3 DNA: TGTGCCACTAGTAAGGGGCTCGGGCAGCCCCAGCATTTT; CDR3 protein: CATSKGLGQPQHF
clone size: NA; V gene: TRBV4-3; CDR3 length: 15; J gene: TRBJ2-1; D gene: NA; CDR3 DNA: TGCGCCAGCAGCCAGTTCTATAGCTCCTACAATGAGCAGTTCTTC; CDR3 protein: CASSQFYSSYNEQFF
clone size: NA; V gene: TRBV28; CDR3 length: 15; J gene: TRBJ1-5; D gene: TRBD1; CDR3 DNA: TGTGCCAGCAGTCGCGAGGGGGCGGTGGGACAGCCCCAGCATTTT; CDR3 protein: CASSREGAVGQPQHF
clone size: few; V gene: TRBV30; CDR3 length: 12; J gene: TRBJ2-5; D gene: NA; CDR3 DNA: TGTGCCTGGAGTGATGCGAGTGGGACCCAGTACTTC; CDR3 protein: CAWSDASGTQYF
clone size: NA; V gene: TRBV11-2; CDR3 length: 14; J gene: TRBJ1-6; D gene: NA; CDR3 DNA: TGTGCCAGCAGCTTAGAGCCAGGGAATTCACCCCTCCACTTT; CDR3 protein: CASSLEPGNSPLHF
clone size: NA; V gene: TRBV25-1; CDR3 length: 13; J gene: TRBJ2-4; D gene: NA; CDR3 DNA: TGTGCCAGCAGTTACGGGGAGGTCGGCATTCAGTACTTC; CDR3 protein: CASSYGEVGIQYF
clone size: NA; V gene: TRBV7-6; CDR3 length: 13; J gene: TRBJ1-1; D gene: TRBD1; CDR3 DNA: TGTGCCAGCAGCTCCGGACAGGGGTTGGAAACTTTCTTT; CDR3 protein: CASSSGQGLETFF
clone size: NA; V gene: TRBV30; CDR3 length: 12; J gene: TRBJ2-5; D gene: NA; CDR3 DNA: TGTGCCTGGAGTATGGGCCCAGAGACCCAGTACTTC; CDR3 protein: CAWSMGPETQYF
clone size: NA; V gene: TRBV19; CDR3 length: 15; J gene: TRBJ1-5; D gene: TRBD1; CDR3 DNA: TGTGCCAGTAGTACGGACAGGGTGTGGTATCAGCCCCAGCATTTT; CDR3 protein: CASSTDRVWYQPQHF
clone size: once; V gene: TRBV20-1; CDR3 length: 11; J gene: TRBJ2-5; D gene: NA; CDR3 DNA: TGCAGTGCTGGCCGGGGGGAGACCCAGTACTTC; CDR3 protein: CSAGRGETQYF
clone size: NA; V gene: TRBV5-1; CDR3 length: 17; J gene: TRBJ2-2; D gene: TRBD1; CDR3 DNA: TGCGCCAGCAGCTTGGCCAGGGACAGGGCAATGACCGGGGAGCTGTTTTTT; CDR3 protein: CASSLARDRAMTGELFF
clone size: NA; V gene: TRBV5-1; CDR3 length: 15; J gene: TRBJ2-1; D gene: NA; CDR3 DNA: TGCGCCAGCAGCACCGGGACACCGAGGGACAATGAGCAGTTCTTC; CDR3 protein: CASSTGTPRDNEQFF
clone size: once; V gene: TRBV6-5; CDR3 length: 14; J gene: TRBJ2-1; D gene: TRBD1; CDR3 DNA: TGTGCCAGCAGGCCTCCGACAGGGCGGAATGAGCAGTTCTTC; CDR3 protein: CASRPPTGRNEQFF
clone size: NA; V gene: TRBV6-6; CDR3 length: 14; J gene: TRBJ2-7; D gene: NA; CDR3 DNA: TGTGCCAGCAAAAAGTCAGGCGAAGGCTACGAGCAGTACTTC; CDR3 protein: CASKKSGEGYEQYF
clone size: NA; V gene: TRBV6-5; CDR3 length: 15; J gene: TRBJ2-7; D gene: NA; CDR3 DNA: TGTGCCAGCAGGCTAAGTGACAGGGAGGTCTACGAGCAGTACTTC; CDR3 protein: CASRLSDREVYEQYF
clone size: NA; V gene: TRBV7-9; CDR3 length: 16; J gene: TRBJ2-5; D gene: NA; CDR3 DNA: TGTGCCAGCAGCTCCCCCGGGCCGAGGGTCCAGGAGACCCAGTACTTC; CDR3 protein: CASSSPGPRVQETQYF
clone size: NA; V gene: TRBV29-1; CDR3 length: 13; J gene: TRBJ2-7; D gene: NA; CDR3 DNA: TGCAGCGTGGAGACGGGGACTGGGTACGAGCAGTACTTC; CDR3 protein: CSVETGTGYEQYF
clone size: NA; V gene: TRBV7-2; CDR3 length: 16; J gene: TRBJ1-5; D gene: NA; CDR3 DNA: TGTGCCAGCAGCTGGGGCTCGGCTAAGTCAGATCAGCCCCAGCATTTT; CDR3 protein: CASSWGSAKSDQPQHF
clone size: few; V gene: TRBV5-1; CDR3 length: 15; J gene: TRBJ2-2; D gene: NA; CDR3 DNA: TGCGCCAGCAGTCTAGGAGCACCGAACACCGGGGAGCTGTTTTTT; CDR3 protein: CASSLGAPNTGELFF
clone size: NA; V gene: TRBV28; CDR3 length: 13; J gene: TRBJ1-1; D gene: NA; CDR3 DNA: TGTGCCAGCAGTTTGGGAGTGGGCACTGAAGCTTTCTTT; CDR3 protein: CASSLGVGTEAFF
clone size: NA; V gene: TRBV6-5; CDR3 length: 14; J gene: TRBJ2-5; D gene: NA; CDR3 DNA: TGTGCCAGCAGTCAAGGGAGGTACCGCGAGACCCAGTACTTC; CDR3 protein: CASSQGRYRETQYF
clone size: NA; V gene: TRBV4-3; CDR3 length: 14; J gene: TRBJ2-1; D gene: TRBD1; CDR3 DNA: TGCGCCAGCAGCCAAGACCCAGGGGGCGATGAGCAGTTCTTC; CDR3 protein: CASSQDPGGDEQFF
clone size: once; V gene: TRBV5-1; CDR3 length: 16; J gene: TRBJ1-1; D gene: TRBD1; CDR3 DNA: TGCGCCAGCAGCTTGGCCACCACAGGGGCAAAGACTGAAGCTTTCTTT; CDR3 protein: CASSLATTGAKTEAFF
clone size: NA; V gene: TRBV28; CDR3 length: 13; J gene: TRBJ2-3; D gene: NA; CDR3 DNA: TGTGCCAGCAGTCTGACTAACACAGATACGCAGTATTTT; CDR3 protein: CASSLTNTDTQYF
clone size: NA; V gene: TRBV18; CDR3 length: 16; J gene: TRBJ1-6; D gene: NA; CDR3 DNA: TGTGCCAGCTCACCCCTAGGAGGACAGAATAATTCACCCCTCCACTTT; CDR3 protein: CASSPLGGQNNSPLHF
clone size: NA; V gene: TRBV9; CDR3 length: 17; J gene: TRBJ2-3; D gene: TRBD2; CDR3 DNA: TGTGCCAGCAGCGTAGGCGCTAGCGGGAGCCGAGCAGATACGCAGTATTTT; CDR3 protein: CASSVGASGSRADTQYF
clone size: NA; V gene: TRBV5-1; CDR3 length: 15; J gene: TRBJ2-5; D gene: TRBD1; CDR3 DNA: TGCGCCAGCAGCTGGAGGACAGGCGGAGAGGAGACCCAGTACTTC; CDR3 protein: CASSWRTGGEETQYF
clone size: NA; V gene: TRBV10-3; CDR3 length: 14; J gene: TRBJ2-7; D gene: TRBD1; CDR3 DNA: TGTGCCATCAGTAGGATGGACAGGTCCTACGAGCAGTACTTC; CDR3 protein: CAISRMDRSYEQYF
clone size: NA; V gene: TRBV5-4; CDR3 length: 14; J gene: TRBJ1-1; D gene: TRBD1; CDR3 DNA: TGTGCCAGCAGCTTACGACAGGGGGTGACTGAAGCTTTCTTT; CDR3 protein: CASSLRQGVTEAFF
clone size: NA; V gene: TRBV6-5; CDR3 length: 14; J gene: TRBJ1-5; D gene: NA; CDR3 DNA: TGTGCCAGCAGTTACTCGAACACCAATCAGCCCCAGCATTTT; CDR3 protein: CASSYSNTNQPQHF
clone size: NA; V gene: TRBV5-1; CDR3 length: 15; J gene: TRBJ2-2; D gene: TRBD2; CDR3 DNA: TGCGCCAGCAGCTCGGGGGGGCCGAGGACCGGGGAGCTGTTTTTT; CDR3 protein: CASSSGGPRTGELFF
clone size: NA; V gene: TRBV2; CDR3 length: 16; J gene: TRBJ2-5; D gene: TRBD2; CDR3 DNA: TGTGCCAGCAGTCGGCTAGCGGGGGGTTTCCAAGAGACCCAGTACTTC; CDR3 protein: CASSRLAGGFQETQYF
clone size: NA; V gene: TRBV5-4; CDR3 length: 14; J gene: TRBJ2-7; D gene: NA; CDR3 DNA: TGTGCCAGCAGCCCGGGGGACCGTCCCTACGAGCAGTACTTC; CDR3 protein: CASSPGDRPYEQYF
clone size: once; V gene: TRBV28; CDR3 length: 15; J gene: TRBJ1-5; D gene: TRBD1; CDR3 DNA: TGTGCCAGCAGTTTAAAACAGGGGGCGTATCAGCCCCAGCATTTT; CDR3 protein: CASSLKQGAYQPQHF
clone size: NA; V gene: TRBV14; CDR3 length: 13; J gene: TRBJ2-1; D gene: TRBD1; CDR3 DNA: TGTGCCAGCAGCCGACAGGGCGGCAATGAGCAGTTCTTC; CDR3 protein: CASSRQGGNEQFF
clone size: NA; V gene: TRBV7-2; CDR3 length: 14; J gene: TRBJ1-1; D gene: NA; CDR3 DNA: TGTGCCAGCAGCTCCAGTGCGGGGTACACTGAAGCTTTCTTT; CDR3 protein: CASSSSAGYTEAFF
clone size: NA; V gene: TRBV21-1; CDR3 length: 17; J gene: TRBJ1-6; D gene: NA; CDR3 DNA: TGTGCCAGCAGCAGGCTGTGTTGGTCAGGGGGAGATTCACCCCTCCACTTT; CDR3 protein: CASSRLCWSGGDSPLHF
clone size: NA; V gene: TRBV2; CDR3 length: 11; J gene: TRBJ1-4; D gene: NA; CDR3 DNA: TGTGCCAGCAGTGCCGCGGTCCGACTGTTTTTT; CDR3 protein: CASSAAVRLFF